These 32 T cell receptor beta chains were all obtained from the same sample, sequenced in a study of T cell responses to AZD1222 COVID-19 vaccine. Profiling relied on immunoSEQ multiplex PCR, and the TCRdb table lists in-frame clones only, not all of them. The top ten clones hold around 1.7% of a sample with approximately 210,000 clones, less than 95% of them seen once. Sequencing used peripheral blood, obtained 28 days after the second dose of the MenACWY control vaccine. The receptors shown here come from an adult who received the MenACWY meningococcal vaccine as a control.

The chain uses TRBV3-1 (or the pseudogene TRBV3-2) and TRBJ2-1; 13 nucleotides match TRBD2. The CDR3 loop spans 14 amino acids. Trimming removed 0 bases from V and 13 bases from J; junction bases left unmatched: 3. The V gene's germline CDR1 is LGHDT and CDR2 YNNKEL (reference sequence). The DNA of the CDR3 is TGTGCCAGCAGCCAAGAGGGACTAGCGGGAACCCAGTTCTTC. As protein: CASSQEGLAGTQFF.

The chain combines TRBV7-6 with TRBJ2-1; D uncertain. This CDR3 is 15 amino acids long. V was pared by 1 base and J by 2 bases, with 9 bases between. Germline V gene lookup returns CDR1 SGHVS and CDR2 FNYEAQ. CDR3 protein: CASSLEAPTYNEQFF. CDR3 DNA: TGTGCCAGCAGCTTAGAAGCGCCTACCTACAATGAGCAGTTCTTC.

The V gene is TRBV28, the J gene TRBJ1-1, with unresolved D. CDR1 MDHEN and CDR2 SYDVKM come from the germline V gene. This CDR3 has 14 residues. Trimming removed 10 bases at V and 1 base at J, with 16 bases between. CDR3 in DNA: TGTGCCACCGGTCCGCCCCTGACGAACACTGAAGCTTTCTTT. It yields the protein CATGPPLTNTEAFF.

The J gene is TRBJ1-5, the V gene TRBV27, with a weak D call TRBD1 (6 bases). The CDR3 is 16 residues long. Between the trimmed V and J ends, which lost 8 bases and 1 base, there was a span of 18 bases. Germline V gives CDR1 MNHEY, CDR2 SMNVEV (reference sequence). The CDR3 sequence: CASRRTGRISNQPQHF. The CDR3 bases are TGTGCCAGCCGCCGTACAGGGCGGATCAGCAATCAGCCCCAGCATTTT.

The rearrangement uses TRBV30 and TRBJ1-5; D remains unclear. Trimming cost V 2 bases and J 3 bases, with 5 bases left between them. The CDR3 covers 12 residues. Germline V gene sequence: CDR1 GTSNPN, CDR2 SVGIG (reference sequence). This CDR3 is CAWSYDNQPQHF. CDR3 nucleotides: TGTGCCTGGAGTTATGACAATCAGCCCCAGCATTTT.

The J gene is TRBJ1-1, the V gene TRBV28; D is undetermined. There are 13 residues in the CDR3. The ends were cut back, 4 bases at V and 1 base at J, with 7 bases in the middle. CDR1 is MDHEN and CDR2 is SYDVKM in the germline V gene. DNA for the CDR3: TGTGCCAGCAGTTCAGCAGAGAACACTGAAGCTTTCTTT. It specifies CASSSAENTEAFF.

This sequence joins TRBV19 and TRBJ2-3, with D unclear. The V end lost 5 bases, the J end lost 1 base, and 7 bases lay between the germline ends. CDR1 and CDR2 from the germline V gene are LNHDA and SQIVND (reference sequence). The CDR3 has 13 residues. Here the CDR3 DNA reads TGTGCCAGTAGTTGGCCCCGCACAGATACGCAGTATTTT. Translating it yields CASSWPRTDTQYF. Drawing the rest from reference TRBV19 and TRBJ2-3, the complete variable domain is DGGITQSPKYLFRKEGQNVTLSCEQNLNHDAMYWYRQDPGQGLRLIYYSQIVNDFQKGDIAEGYSVSREKKESFPLTVTSAQKNPTAFYLCASSWPRTDTQYFGPGTRLTVL.

The V call is TRBV30, the J call TRBJ1-1; D perhaps matches TRBD1 (6 bases). CDR1 and CDR2 (germline): GTSNPN, SVGIG (reference sequence). The length of the CDR3 is 16 residues. The ends were cut back, 4 bases at V and 1 base at J, with 19 bases in the middle. CDR3 amino acids: CAWNVGGFAPNTEAFF. The CDR3 bases are TGTGCCTGGAACGTAGGGGGTTTTGCCCCGAACACTGAAGCTTTCTTT.

This clone was observed a single time. The chain recombines TRBV27 with TRBJ2-7; a weak D match, TRBD2 (5 bases). Germline assignment: CDR1 MNHEY and CDR2 SMNVEV (reference sequence). The CDR3 runs 13 residues. Trimming removed 5 bases from V and 3 bases from J, with 11 bases in between. CDR3 sequence (DNA): TGTGCCAGCAGTATAAACCGGGGCTACGAGCAGTACTTC. This codes for CASSINRGYEQYF.

The chain is built from TRBV9 and TRBJ2-7; TRBD1 matches at 7 bases. V lost 4 bases to trimming and J lost 0 bases; unmatched junction nucleotides: 7. The length of the CDR3 is 15 residues. In germline, CDR1 is SGDLS, CDR2 YYNGEE. CDR3 sequence reads: CASSPTGTVSYEQYF. DNA for the CDR3: TGTGCCAGCAGCCCAACCGGGACAGTCTCCTACGAGCAGTACTTC.

This chain connects TRBV30 to TRBJ1-1; 7 bases are a match to TRBD1. The CDR3 is 15 residues long. After removal of 5 bases from V and 2 bases from J, the junction contained 11 bases not matched to a gene. Germline assignment: CDR1 GTSNPN and CDR2 SVGIG (reference sequence). In DNA form, the CDR3 reads TGTGCCTGGGAAGAGACAGGGCCTGGAAACACTGAAGCTTTCTTT. Protein: CAWEETGPGNTEAFF.

The V and J genes are TRBV29-1 and TRBJ2-7, with no clear D. This CDR3 is 11 amino acids long. From germline, CDR1 is SQVTM and CDR2 ANQGSEA. With 1 base removed from V and 2 bases from J, the gap between germline ends came to 3 bases. CDR3 DNA sequence: TGCAGCGTTGAAGGACCCTACGAGCAGTACTTC. Translating it yields CSVEGPYEQYF.

The chain employs TRBV28 and TRBJ2-5, with 9 bases aligning to TRBD1. The CDR3 is made up of 15 amino acids. Losses at the gene ends were 7 bases for V and 4 bases for J; bases not matched to a gene: 10. Germline V CDR1 and CDR2: MDHEN, SYDVKM. The CDR3 is CASTFGQGRRETQYF. DNA for the CDR3: TGTGCCAGCACCTTCGGACAGGGGAGGCGAGAGACCCAGTACTTC.

The chain links TRBV10-3 to TRBJ1-2, with D possibly matching TRBD1 (6 bases). Per germline, CDR1 ENHRY and CDR2 SYGVKD. V was clipped by 8 bases and J by 3 bases, with 16 bases between them. The CDR3 has 14 amino acids. Here the CDR3 reads CAILVPGGDYGYTF. CDR3 coding DNA: TGTGCCATCCTCGTTCCGGGGGGCGACTATGGCTACACCTTC.

Only a few counts were recorded for this clone. This rearrangement joins TRBV5-1 to TRBJ2-1; 10 bases align to TRBD2. The J segment lost 7 bases and the V segment lost 4 bases, leaving 5 bases of the junction unmatched. The CDR3 spans 14 residues. Germline lookup yields CDR1 SGHRS and CDR2 YFSETQ. The CDR3 DNA reads TGCGCCAGCAGCCCCGGGACTAGCGAAAATGAGCAGTTCTTC. Protein sequence: CASSPGTSENEQFF.

The chain combines TRBV28 with TRBJ2-7; no clear D gene. The V end was cut by 6 bases, the J end by 4 bases, with 10 bases between. This CDR3 comprises 12 residues. Looked up from germline, CDR1 is MDHEN and CDR2 is SYDVKM. This CDR3 reads CASRSDGYEQYF. In nucleotides, the CDR3 is TGTGCCAGCAGATCTGACGGGTACGAGCAGTACTTC.

The gene calls are TRBV5-1 and TRBJ2-3; no reliable D call. The germline V gene encodes CDR1 SGHRS and CDR2 YFSETQ. The CDR3 has 16 residues. V was shortened by 0 bases and J by 4 bases, with 15 bases between the two germline ends. The CDR3 spells CASSLAGPYGSDTQYF. Here the CDR3 DNA reads TGCGCCAGCAGCTTGGCGGGCCCTTATGGTTCAGATACGCAGTATTTT. Full variable domain (outside the CDR3, taken from reference TRBV5-1 and TRBJ2-3): KAGVTQTPRYLIKTRGQQVTLSCSPISGHRSVSWYQQTPGQGLQFLFEYFSETQRNKGNFPGRFSGRQFSNSRSEMNVSTLELGDSALYLCASSLAGPYGSDTQYFGPGTRLTVL.

The chain carries TRBV12-5 and TRBJ2-1; 9 bases match TRBD1. This CDR3 contains 15 residues. The J segment lost 7 bases and the V segment lost 2 bases, leaving 6 bases of the junction unmatched. CDR1 and CDR2 from the germline V gene are LGHNT and FRNRAP. In DNA form, the CDR3 reads TGTGCTAGTGGTTTGCCCGGGACAGGGCTGAATGAGCAGTTCTTC. It translates to CASGLPGTGLNEQFF.

V is TRBV7-2 and J is TRBJ1-5; tentatively, D is TRBD1 (5 bases). CDR1 SGHTA and CDR2 FQGNSA come from the germline V gene. The CDR3 is 16 residues long. Trimming pared 0 bases from V and 2 bases from J, leaving 11 bases between. In DNA, the CDR3 is TGTGCCAGCAGCTTAGCGCATCTGGGGGGCAATCAGCCCCAGCATTTT. As protein: CASSLAHLGGNQPQHF.

The J gene is TRBJ2-7, the V gene TRBV7-2, with TRBD2 matching 10 bases. V lost 3 bases, J lost 4 bases, and 6 bases stayed unmatched. The CDR3 runs to 15 residues. Germline values: CDR1 SGHTA, CDR2 FQGNSA. CDR3 protein: CASSLKRGGRYEQYF. The CDR3 DNA is TGTGCCAGCAGCTTGAAGCGGGGGGGCAGGTACGAGCAGTACTTC. Combining the CDR3 with reference TRBV7-2 and TRBJ2-7 gives the whole variable domain GAGVSQSPSNKVTEKGKDVELRCDPISGHTALYWYRQSLGQGLEFLIYFQGNSAPDKSGLPSDRFSAERTGGSVSTLTIQRTQQEDSAVYLCASSLKRGGRYEQYFGPGTRLTVT.

V gene TRBV5-1 combines with J gene TRBJ1-2; the match to TRBD1 covers 7 bases. Germline-derived CDR1 and CDR2 are SGHRS and YFSETQ. V lost 0 bases and J lost 4; bases outside the gene matches: 3. The CDR3 totals 14 residues. CDR3 sequence (DNA): TGCGCCAGCAGCTTGGGAGGGACAGCCTATGGCTACACCTTC. This translates into CASSLGGTAYGYTF.

The V gene is TRBV19, the J gene TRBJ1-2; unclear D gene. V lost 3 bases and J 1 base, leaving 6 bases between the germline ends. CDR1 and CDR2 (germline): LNHDA, SQIVND (reference sequence). The CDR3 is 13 residues long. The DNA of the CDR3 is TGTGCCAGTAGTATGACGGATAACTATGGCTACACCTTC. It translates to CASSMTDNYGYTF.

This chain uses TRBV29-1 with TRBJ2-7; TRBD1 matches at 8 bases. The CDR3 has 11 residues. After removal of 7 bases from V and 6 bases from J, the junction contained 5 bases not matched to a gene. CDR1 and CDR2 from the germline V gene are SQVTM and ANQGSEA. The CDR3 spells CSAGQGGEQYF. Written as DNA, the CDR3 is TGCAGCGCCGGACAGGGTGGCGAGCAGTACTTC.

V is TRBV5-6 and J is TRBJ2-7; 10 bases are shared with TRBD1. This CDR3 comprises 14 residues. V lost 3 bases, J lost 9 bases, and 9 bases stayed unmatched. The germline CDR1 and CDR2 sequences are SGHDT and YYEEEE. The CDR3 nucleotides read TGTGCCAGCAGCTCCGGGACAGGGGTTTTGTGGCAGTACTTC. This gives the protein CASSSGTGVLWQYF. Full variable domain (rest looked up from reference TRBV5-6 and TRBJ2-7): DAGVTQSPTHLIKTRGQQVTLRCSPKSGHDTVSWYQQALGQGPQFIFQYYEEEERQRGNFPDRFSGHQFPNYSSELNVNALLLGDSALYLCASSSGTGVLWQYFGPGTRLTVT.

This clone was seen more than once but under ten times. The rearrangement links TRBV5-1 to TRBJ2-7; 9 nucleotides match TRBD1. The CDR3 has 16 residues. The V gene end was trimmed by 0 bases and the J gene end by 5 bases; junction bases not matched to a gene: 9. From germline, CDR1 is SGHRS and CDR2 YFSETQ. This CDR3 is CASSLGDTGGRDEQYF. Here the CDR3 DNA reads TGCGCCAGCAGCTTGGGGGACACAGGGGGCAGGGACGAGCAGTACTTC.

This clone was observed once. The chain links TRBV5-4 to TRBJ1-6; no reliable D call. Germline V lookup: CDR1 SGHNT, CDR2 YYREEE (reference sequence). Between the trimmed V and J ends, which lost 2 bases and 14 bases, there was a span of 11 bases. There are 12 residues in the CDR3. As DNA, the CDR3 is TGTGCCAGCAGCTTTGAACGGGGAACCCTCCACTTT. Translation gives CASSFERGTLHF.

The V and J genes are TRBV7-2 and TRBJ2-5, with D perhaps matching TRBD1 or TRBD2 (5 bases each). Trimming took off 2 bases at V and 5 bases at J, with 12 bases between the two ends. Germline CDR1 reads SGHTA; CDR2 reads FQGNSA. This CDR3 comprises 14 residues. This chain's CDR3 is CASSLMAGTETQYF. The CDR3, as DNA: TGTGCCAGCAGCTTAATGGCAGGGACCGAGACCCAGTACTTC.

The V call is TRBV28, the J call TRBJ2-3, with TRBD1 as a possible D gene (5 bases). V was cut by 2 bases and J by 7 bases, with 10 bases left in between. This CDR3 has 13 residues. Germline V CDR1 and CDR2: MDHEN, SYDVKM. The DNA of the CDR3 is TGTGCCAGCAGTTTACAGGGATATAATACGCAGTATTTT. Translated, it gives CASSLQGYNTQYF.

This chain links TRBV9 with TRBJ2-7; 7 bases align to TRBD2. The CDR3 has 15 residues. The trim removed 4 bases at V and 1 base at J, leaving 8 bases unmatched. Germline CDR1 and CDR2: SGDLS and YYNGEE. This CDR3 is CASSLSGLGSYEQYF. In DNA form, the CDR3 reads TGTGCCAGCAGCCTAAGCGGACTAGGATCCTACGAGCAGTACTTC.

The chain links TRBV28 to TRBJ1-4; the D is unclear. CDR3 length: 14 amino acids. Between the trimmed V and J ends, which lost 4 bases and 5 bases, there was a span of 11 bases. From germline, CDR1 is MDHEN and CDR2 SYDVKM. The CDR3: CASSSPWTNEKLFF. CDR3 nucleotides: TGTGCCAGCAGTTCCCCGTGGACCAATGAAAAACTGTTTTTT.

This clone was seen once. The chain joins TRBV30 to TRBJ1-3; D may be TRBD1 (5 bases). This CDR3 contains 12 residues. Trimming removed 8 bases from V and 7 bases from J, with 15 bases in between. Germline-derived CDR1 and CDR2 are GTSNPN and SVGIG (reference sequence). This chain's CDR3 is CALETGVNTIYF. The CDR3 region has the DNA TGTGCCCTGGAGACGGGGGTGAACACCATATATTTT.

The chain couples TRBV19 to TRBJ2-7; 9 positions agree with TRBD1. In germline, CDR1 is LNHDA, CDR2 SQIVND (reference sequence). This CDR3 is built from 14 residues. After removal of 4 bases from V and 4 bases from J, the junction contained 5 bases not matched to a gene. This CDR3 is CASSKGDREYEQYF. DNA for the CDR3: TGTGCCAGTAGTAAAGGGGACAGGGAGTACGAGCAGTACTTC.